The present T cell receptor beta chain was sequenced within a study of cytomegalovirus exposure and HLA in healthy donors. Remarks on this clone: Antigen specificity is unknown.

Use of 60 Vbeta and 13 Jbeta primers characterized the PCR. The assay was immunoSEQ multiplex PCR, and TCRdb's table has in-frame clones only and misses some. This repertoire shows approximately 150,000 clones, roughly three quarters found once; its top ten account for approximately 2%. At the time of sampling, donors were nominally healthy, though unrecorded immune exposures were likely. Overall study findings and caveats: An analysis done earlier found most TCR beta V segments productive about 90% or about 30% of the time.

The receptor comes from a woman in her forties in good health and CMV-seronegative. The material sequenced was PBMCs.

CDR3 nucleotide sequence: TGTGCCAGCAGCTTATATGCAGGGTCTCAGGTGGAGACCCAGTACTTC. It is translated as CASSLYAGSQVETQYF. The genes are TRBV7-9 and TRBJ2-5, with a weak D call TRBD1 (5 bases). This CDR3 is 16 amino acids long. Germline V lookup: CDR1 SEHNR, CDR2 FQNEAQ (reference sequence). Trimming pared 2 bases from V and 5 bases from J, leaving 18 bases between.